Listed here is a single T cell receptor beta chain. This specimen belongs to a study of shared clonotypes between healthy human individuals. In the original processing: ImmunoSEQ output lacked quality scores and full-length reads, limiting matched filtering. Data came from immunoSEQ multiplex PCR; TCRdb stores just in-frame clones and leaves some out. V and J calls and clone size are given by that table; D and trimming were obtained from the DNA. The table records fewer than 3 million clones, 85% to 95% of them present only once. V lost 5 bases, J lost 2 bases, and 18 bases lay in between. CDR3 size: 16 residues. Germline values: CDR1 SGHRS, CDR2 YFSETQ.

This TCR was sampled from a young man in good health. Some clones in this sample may be carry-over from other donors' samples. This rearrangement joins TRBV5-1 to TRBJ2-3; possibly TRBD2 for D (6 bases). Sequenced: naive CD4+ T cells from PBMCs. Subset indicated: CD45RA+ positively selected. The CDR3 DNA sequence: TGCGCCAGCAGGAGTAGAACCGGGAGTGACACAGATACGCAGTATTTT. Translated, it gives CASRSRTGSDTDTQYF. The complete variable domain, with remaining parts taken from reference TRBV5-1 and TRBJ2-3, reads KAGVTQTPRYLIKTRGQQVTLSCSPISGHRSVSWYQQTPGQGLQFLFEYFSETQRNKGNFPGRFSGRQFSNSRSEMNVSTLELGDSALYLCASRSRTGSDTDTQYFGPGTRLTVL.